A single sample is the source of the 26 T cell receptor beta chains below, sequenced in a study of cytomegalovirus exposure and HLA in healthy donors. PCR used 60 Vbeta primers and 13 Jbeta primers. Profiling relied on immunoSEQ multiplex PCR, and the TCRdb table lists in-frame clones only, not all of them. The repertoire includes tens of thousands of clones, about 75% of them detected once, and 2% to 2.5% sits in the top ten. The sample was PBMCs. These receptors all come from a man aged 40-55 years in good health and CMV-seronegative.

V is TRBV7-9 and J is TRBJ2-3; the D is unclear. Germline values: CDR1 SEHNR, CDR2 FQNEAQ (reference sequence). The CDR3 is 15 amino acids. Trimming cost V 6 bases and J 0 bases, with 13 bases left between them. The chain's CDR3 is CASSSFQSSTDTQYF. In nucleotides, the CDR3 is TGTGCCAGCAGTTCCTTTCAGTCTAGCACAGATACGCAGTATTTT.

This clone was seen at least ten times. The sample holds other DNA sequences that translate to the same CDR3. The rearrangement joins TRBV7-3 to TRBJ2-2; no clear D gene. CDR3 length: 12 amino acids. Germline-derived CDR1 and CDR2 are SGHTA and FQGTGA. V gave up 1 base and J gave up 7 bases, with 4 bases separating them. Here the CDR3 DNA reads TGTGCCAGCAGCTTAAAACTCGGGGAGCTGTTTTTT. Translated: CASSLKLGELFF.

This clone was seen just once. The chain recombines TRBV5-6 with TRBJ1-5; D gene unclear. Germline CDR1 SGHDT, CDR2 YYEEEE. V lost 3 bases and J lost 0, with 13 bases in between. This CDR3 is 16 amino acids long. This CDR3 reads CASSSMAENSNQPQHF. The CDR3 nucleotides read TGTGCCAGCAGCTCAATGGCCGAAAATAGCAATCAGCCCCAGCATTTT.

The chain has TRBV7-9 and TRBJ1-1; D possibly corresponds to TRBD1 (5 bases). CDR1 SEHNR and CDR2 FQNEAQ come from the germline V gene (reference sequence). Deletions cut 4 bases from V and 6 bases from J, with 12 bases between. The length of the CDR3 is 13 residues. The CDR3 loop is CASSSPGEAEAFF. For the CDR3, the DNA is TGTGCCAGCAGCTCCCCGGGGGAGGCTGAAGCTTTCTTT.

J is TRBJ2-7 and V is TRBV4-1, with D unresolved. The CDR3 is 17 amino acids. The germline CDR1 and CDR2 sequences are MGHRA and YSYEKL. V was cut by 3 bases and J by 0 bases, with 18 bases left in between. The CDR3 region has the DNA TGCGCCAGCAGCCAGGGCTTCCGGCCCGCAGGCTCCTACGAGCAGTACTTC. Its translation is CASSQGFRPAGSYEQYF.

This clone was counted once. The CDR3 DNA follows: TGTGCCTGGAAAGGGAGAGACACGCCCATCGGCAATGAGCAGTTCTTC. It codes for CAWKGRDTPIGNEQFF. The V and J genes are TRBV30 and TRBJ2-1; possibly TRBD2 for D (5 bases). This CDR3 contains 16 residues. V was cut by 4 bases and J by 6 bases, with 22 bases left in between. The germline V gene encodes CDR1 GTSNPN and CDR2 SVGIG (reference sequence).

V is TRBV10-1 and J is TRBJ1-3; unclear D gene. The CDR3 covers 14 residues. Trimming pared 2 bases from V and 0 bases from J, leaving 5 bases between. Germline CDR1 is WNHNN and CDR2 is SYGVQD (reference sequence). For the CDR3, the DNA is TGCGCCAGCAGTGAGCGAGTCTCTGGAAACACCATATATTTT. Its protein is CASSERVSGNTIYF.

V gene TRBV5-1 combines with J gene TRBJ2-3; 7 bases fit TRBD2. Unmatched junction bases numbered 2, after V lost 1 base and J lost 3 bases. In germline, CDR1 is SGHRS, CDR2 YFSETQ. This CDR3 is built from 14 residues. CDR3 sequence reads: CASSLSSGTDTQYF. CDR3 nucleotide sequence: TGCGCCAGCAGCTTGAGTAGCGGGACAGATACGCAGTATTTT.

This clone has more than one count but fewer than ten. The chain recombines TRBV30 with TRBJ2-7, with TRBD2 identical over 11 bases. Germline CDR1 GTSNPN, CDR2 SVGIG (reference sequence). After removal of 8 bases from V and 2 bases from J, the junction contained 5 bases not matched to a gene. The CDR3 loop spans 13 amino acids. The CDR3 DNA sequence: TGTGCCGTGACTAGCGGGAACCCCTACGAGCAGTACTTC. Translating it yields CAVTSGNPYEQYF.

This clone has only a few counts. V is TRBV19 and J is TRBJ2-7; D is possibly TRBD1 (5 bases). V lost 3 bases and J 2 bases, leaving 14 bases between the germline ends. Germline V CDR1 and CDR2: LNHDA, SQIVND (reference sequence). The CDR3 runs 15 residues. CDR3 residues: CASSMRGQPTYEQYF. CDR3 DNA: TGTGCCAGTAGTATGAGAGGACAACCGACCTACGAGCAGTACTTC.

In regard to this clone: At one end, the junction sequence differs from germline, possibly due to a read error. The chain has TRBV7-7 and TRBJ2-1; 11 bases line up with TRBD2. Germline assignment: CDR1 SSHAT and CDR2 FNYEAQ (reference sequence). The length of the CDR3 is 13 residues. The CDR3 spells CASSLIAGGEQFF. The CDR3, as DNA: TGTGCTAGCAGCTTGATAGCGGGAGGGGAGCAGTTCTTC.

This clone is a singleton in its sample. The chain couples TRBV19 to TRBJ2-3, with D possibly matching TRBD1 (6 bases). Germline CDR1 is LNHDA and CDR2 is SQIVND (reference sequence). V lost 3 bases, J lost 7 bases, and 14 bases lay in between. The CDR3 spans 14 residues. For the CDR3, the DNA is TGTGCCAGTAGTATCAGGGGCCCTGGGAATACGCAGTATTTT. This codes for CASSIRGPGNTQYF.

The genes are TRBV6-5 and TRBJ1-1, with D possibly being TRBD1 (6 bases). Germline CDR1 and CDR2: MNHEY and SVGAGI. Trimming removed 6 bases from V and 4 bases from J, with 12 bases in between. This CDR3 has 13 amino acids. The CDR3 here is CASRTGSRTEAFF. For the CDR3, the DNA is TGTGCCAGCAGAACAGGGAGTCGCACTGAAGCTTTCTTT.

The V call is TRBV5-1, the J call TRBJ2-2; D may be TRBD1 (6 bases). Between the trimmed V and J ends, which lost 0 bases and 7 bases, there was a span of 10 bases. The CDR3 is made up of 14 amino acids. Germline V CDR1 and CDR2: SGHRS, YFSETQ. This chain's CDR3 is CASSLDRGNGELFF. The CDR3 DNA follows: TGCGCCAGCAGCTTGGATAGGGGGAACGGGGAGCTGTTTTTT.

This clone appeared a few times. This sequence joins TRBV5-1 and TRBJ2-7; 13 bases agree with TRBD2. J gave up 2 bases and V 2 bases, and 7 bases lay outside the gene matches. There are 17 residues in the CDR3. CDR1 and CDR2 (germline): SGHRS, YFSETQ. CDR3 DNA sequence: TGCGCCAGCAGCTTAGGACTAGCGGGAGTTGTGGCCTACGAGCAGTACTTC. It is translated as CASSLGLAGVVAYEQYF.

This rearrangement joins TRBV19 to TRBJ2-5; TRBD2 matches at 7 bases. Germline values: CDR1 LNHDA, CDR2 SQIVND (reference sequence). This CDR3 is built from 13 residues. V shed 5 bases, J shed 5 bases, and the junction held 5 bases outside the gene matches. The CDR3 reads CASSLPGRETQYF. Here the CDR3 DNA reads TGTGCCAGTAGTCTGCCCGGGAGGGAGACCCAGTACTTC.

DNA for the CDR3: TGTGCCAGTAGTGTCAGAAACAGGGGCACTGAAGCTTTCTTT. This codes for CASSVRNRGTEAFF. This chain uses TRBV19 with TRBJ1-1; 7 nucleotides agree with TRBD1. V dropped 5 bases and J dropped 4; count of bases not matched to a gene: 7. Germline V gene lookup returns CDR1 LNHDA and CDR2 SQIVND (reference sequence). This CDR3 is built from 14 residues.

The rearrangement joins TRBV27 to TRBJ1-1, with TRBD1 matching 10 bases. Germline V CDR1 and CDR2: MNHEY, SMNVEV (reference sequence). V gave up 5 bases and J gave up 3 bases; unmatched junction bases: 6. The CDR3 is 15 residues long. The DNA of the CDR3 is TGTGCCAGCAGTCGACAGGGGGCATCGCACACTGAAGCTTTCTTT. Protein sequence: CASSRQGASHTEAFF.

The J gene is TRBJ2-1, the V gene TRBV2; 8 bases align to TRBD2. The CDR3 consists of 15 residues. CDR1 SNHLY and CDR2 FYNNEI come from the germline V gene. V lost 6 bases and J lost 2; bases outside the gene matches: 6. The CDR3 sequence is CASSGSGGTYNEQFF. In DNA, the CDR3 is TGTGCCAGCAGCGGAAGCGGGGGCACCTACAATGAGCAGTTCTTC.

The sample holds one count of this clone. This chain joins TRBV6-5 and TRBJ1-3; D might be TRBD1 (5 bases). This CDR3 contains 14 residues. V lost 5 bases and J lost 4, with 12 bases in between. Germline V gene lookup returns CDR1 MNHEY and CDR2 SVGAGI. Written as DNA, the CDR3 is TGTGCCAGCAGTCGCGGGACCCCGGGAAACACCATATATTTT. This encodes CASSRGTPGNTIYF.

V usage is TRBV5-1 and J usage is TRBJ1-2; tentative D call: TRBD1 (5 bases). V lost 3 bases and J 0 bases, leaving 24 bases between the germline ends. Germline CDR1 is SGHRS and CDR2 is YFSETQ. The CDR3 has 19 amino acids. The CDR3 nucleotides are TGCGCCAGCAGCTCCGGATGGCAGGGCCGAGTCATCACTAACTATGGCTACACCTTC. The encoded protein is CASSSGWQGRVITNYGYTF.

V gene TRBV9 combines with J gene TRBJ2-5; 14 nucleotides line up with TRBD2. J gave up 4 bases and V 3 bases, and 2 bases lay outside the gene matches. CDR1 and CDR2 from the germline V gene are SGDLS and YYNGEE. The length of the CDR3 is 15 residues. The CDR3: CASSETSGRVETQYF. The CDR3 DNA reads as TGTGCCAGCAGCGAGACTAGCGGGAGGGTAGAGACCCAGTACTTC. Looking up the rest from reference TRBV9 and TRBJ2-5 gives the full variable domain: DSGVTQTPKHLITATGQRVTLRCSPRSGDLSVYWYQQSLDQGLQFLIQYYNGEERAKGNILERFSAQQFPDLHSELNLSSLELGDSALYFCASSETSGRVETQYFGPGTRLLVL.

J is TRBJ2-1 and V is TRBV9, with a possible D match to TRBD2 (6 bases). The CDR3 is 16 amino acids. From germline, CDR1 is SGDLS and CDR2 YYNGEE. Trimming stripped 0 bases from V and 4 bases from J, with 14 bases between. CDR3 protein: CASSVAVGGVYNEQFF. DNA of the CDR3: TGTGCCAGCAGCGTAGCTGTCGGAGGGGTTTACAATGAGCAGTTCTTC.

V and J are TRBV6-1 and TRBJ2-7, with 7 bases that match TRBD1. V dropped 4 bases and J dropped 3; count of bases not matched to a gene: 3. The germline V gene has CDR1 MNHNS and CDR2 SASEGT. This CDR3 is built from 13 residues. CDR3 bases: TGTGCCAGCAGTGGGACAGGCTTCTACGAGCAGTACTTC. Its protein is CASSGTGFYEQYF.

This clone was counted between two and nine times. V gene TRBV30 combines with J gene TRBJ1-4; D remains ambiguous. The CDR3 is 12 residues long. Germline CDR1 is GTSNPN and CDR2 is SVGIG (reference sequence). V lost 2 bases to trimming and J lost 3 bases, with 4 bases between them. The CDR3 nucleotides read TGTGCCTGGAGTCCCTCTAATGAAAAACTGTTTTTT. Its translation: CAWSPSNEKLFF. The variable domain in full, completed from reference TRBV30 and TRBJ1-4, reads SQTIHQWPATLVQPVGSPLSLECTVEGTSNPNLYWYRQAAGRGLQLLFYSVGIGQISSEVPQNLSASRPQDRQFILSSKKLLLSDSGFYLCAWSPSNEKLFFGSGTQLSVL.

V usage is TRBV6-6 and J usage is TRBJ2-2, with 10 bases matching TRBD1. V gave up 5 bases and J gave up 6 bases; unmatched junction bases: 9. Germline V gene data show CDR1 as MNHNY and CDR2 as SVGAGI (reference sequence). The CDR3 covers 16 residues. CDR3 region: CASSPNPTGGPGELFF. CDR3 DNA: TGTGCCAGCAGTCCCAACCCGACAGGGGGCCCCGGGGAGCTGTTTTTT.